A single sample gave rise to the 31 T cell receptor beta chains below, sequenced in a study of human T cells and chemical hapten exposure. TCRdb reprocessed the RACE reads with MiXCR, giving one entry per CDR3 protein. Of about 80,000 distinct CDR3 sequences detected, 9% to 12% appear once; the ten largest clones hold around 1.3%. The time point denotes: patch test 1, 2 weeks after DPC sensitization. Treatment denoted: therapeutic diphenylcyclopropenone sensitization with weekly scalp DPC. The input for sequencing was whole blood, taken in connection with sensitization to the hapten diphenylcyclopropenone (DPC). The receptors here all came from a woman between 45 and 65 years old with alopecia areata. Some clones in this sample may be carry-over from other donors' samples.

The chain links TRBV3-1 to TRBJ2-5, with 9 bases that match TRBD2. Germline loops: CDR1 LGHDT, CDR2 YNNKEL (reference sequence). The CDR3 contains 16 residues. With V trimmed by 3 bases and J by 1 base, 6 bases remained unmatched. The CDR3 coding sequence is TGTGCCAGCAGCCAGAGACTAGCGGAGCTCCAAGAGACCCAGTACTTC. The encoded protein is CASSQRLAELQETQYF.

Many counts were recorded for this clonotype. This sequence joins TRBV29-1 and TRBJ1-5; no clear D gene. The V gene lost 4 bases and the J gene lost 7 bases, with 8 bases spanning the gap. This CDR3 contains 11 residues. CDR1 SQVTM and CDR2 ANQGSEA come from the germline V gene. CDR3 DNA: TGCAGCGTTGGATCTGGGCAGCCCCAGCATTTT. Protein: CSVGSGQPQHF.

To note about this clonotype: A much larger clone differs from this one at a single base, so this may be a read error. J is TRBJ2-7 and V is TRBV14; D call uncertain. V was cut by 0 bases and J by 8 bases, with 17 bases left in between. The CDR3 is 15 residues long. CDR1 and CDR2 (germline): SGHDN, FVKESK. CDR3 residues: CASSQDPAVRAKQYF. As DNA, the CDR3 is TGTGCCAGCAGCCAAGACCCCGCCGTTCGGGCCAAGCAGTACTTC. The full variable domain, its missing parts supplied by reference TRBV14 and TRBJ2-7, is EAGVTQFPSHSVIEKGQTVTLRCDPISGHDNLYWYRRVMGKEIKFLLHFVKESKQDESGMPNNRFLAERTGGTYSTLKVQPAELEDSGVYFCASSQDPAVRAKQYFGPGTRLTVT.

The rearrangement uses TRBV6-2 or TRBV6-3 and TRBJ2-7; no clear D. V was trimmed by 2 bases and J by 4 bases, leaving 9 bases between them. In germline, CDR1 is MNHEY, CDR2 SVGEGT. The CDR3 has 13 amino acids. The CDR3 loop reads CASSYTRSYEQYF. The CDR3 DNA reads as TGTGCCAGCAGTTACACCCGGTCTTACGAGCAGTACTTC.

The CDR3 protein is CASSLFAGGGETQYF. The DNA of the CDR3 is TGTGCCAGCAGCTTGTTCGCGGGAGGGGGAGAGACCCAGTACTTC. This chain connects TRBV5-5 to TRBJ2-5; TRBD2 matches at 9 bases. The V segment lost 1 base and the J segment 4 bases; nucleotides outside the gene matches: 5. Germline-derived CDR1 and CDR2 are SGHKS and YYEKEE (reference sequence). This CDR3 is built from 15 residues.

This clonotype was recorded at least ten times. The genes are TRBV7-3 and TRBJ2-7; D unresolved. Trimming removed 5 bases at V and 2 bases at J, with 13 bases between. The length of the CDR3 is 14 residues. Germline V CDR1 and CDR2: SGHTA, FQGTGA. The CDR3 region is CASSAYTVPYEQYF. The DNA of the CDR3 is TGTGCCAGCAGCGCCTATACAGTACCCTACGAGCAGTACTTC.

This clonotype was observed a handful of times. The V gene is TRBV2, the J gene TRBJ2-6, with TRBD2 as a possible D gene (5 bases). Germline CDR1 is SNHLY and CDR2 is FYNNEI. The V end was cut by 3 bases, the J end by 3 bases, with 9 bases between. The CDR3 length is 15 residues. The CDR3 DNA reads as TGTGCCAGCAGTGAGCCCGGACTTGGGGCCAACGTCCTGACTTTC. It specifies CASSEPGLGANVLTF.

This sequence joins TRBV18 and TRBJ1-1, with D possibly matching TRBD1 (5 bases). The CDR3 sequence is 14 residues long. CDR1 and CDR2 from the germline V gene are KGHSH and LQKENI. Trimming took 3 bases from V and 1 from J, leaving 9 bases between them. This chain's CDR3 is CASSPLTENTEAFF. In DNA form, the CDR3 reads TGTGCCAGCTCACCGCTGACAGAGAACACTGAAGCTTTCTTT.

CDR3 nucleotides: TGTGCCAGCACTCCTCAGGCTAGCGGGACCTACGAGCAGTACTTC. Residues: CASTPQASGTYEQYF. The chain employs TRBV27 and TRBJ2-7, with 9 nucleotides matching TRBD2. Germline CDR1 MNHEY, CDR2 SMNVEV (reference sequence). Germline trimming cut 7 bases from V and 2 bases from J; bases unmatched to any gene: 9. This CDR3 has 15 amino acids.

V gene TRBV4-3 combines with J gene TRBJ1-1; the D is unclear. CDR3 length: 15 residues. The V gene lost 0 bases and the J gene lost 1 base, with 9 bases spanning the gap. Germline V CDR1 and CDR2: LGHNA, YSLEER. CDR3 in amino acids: CASSQDGASNTEAFF. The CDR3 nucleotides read TGCGCCAGCAGCCAAGATGGCGCTTCGAACACTGAAGCTTTCTTT.

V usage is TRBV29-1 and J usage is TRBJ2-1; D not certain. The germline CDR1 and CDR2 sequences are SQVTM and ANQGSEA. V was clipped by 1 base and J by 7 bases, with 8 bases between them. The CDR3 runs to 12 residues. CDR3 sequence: CSVEGGRNEQFF. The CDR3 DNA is TGCAGCGTTGAAGGAGGCCGGAATGAGCAGTTCTTC.

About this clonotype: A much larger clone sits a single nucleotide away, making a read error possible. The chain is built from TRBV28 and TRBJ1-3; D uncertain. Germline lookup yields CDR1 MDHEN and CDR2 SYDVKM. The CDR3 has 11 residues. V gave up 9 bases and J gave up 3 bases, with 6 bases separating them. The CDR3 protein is CASHFGNTIYF. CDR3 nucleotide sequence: TGTGCCAGTCACTTTGGAAACACCATATATTTT.

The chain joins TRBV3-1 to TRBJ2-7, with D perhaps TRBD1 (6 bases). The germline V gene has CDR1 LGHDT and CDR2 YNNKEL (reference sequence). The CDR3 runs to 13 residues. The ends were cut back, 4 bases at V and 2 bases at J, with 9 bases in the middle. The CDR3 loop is CASSRNRAYEQYF. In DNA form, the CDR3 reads TGTGCCAGCAGCCGGAACAGGGCCTACGAGCAGTACTTC.

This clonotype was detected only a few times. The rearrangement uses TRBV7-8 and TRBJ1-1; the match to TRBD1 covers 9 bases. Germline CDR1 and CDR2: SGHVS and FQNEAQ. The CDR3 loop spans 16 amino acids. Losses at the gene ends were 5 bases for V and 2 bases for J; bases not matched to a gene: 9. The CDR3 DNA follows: TGTGCCAGCAGCCGGGTCCCGGGACAGGGCAACACTGAAGCTTTCTTT. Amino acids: CASSRVPGQGNTEAFF. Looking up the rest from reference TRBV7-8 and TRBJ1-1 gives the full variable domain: GAGVSQSPRYKVAKRGQDVALRCDPISGHVSLFWYQQALGQGPEFLTYFQNEAQLDKSGLPSDRFFAERPEGSVSTLKIQRTQQEDSAVYLCASSRVPGQGNTEAFFGQGTRLTVV.

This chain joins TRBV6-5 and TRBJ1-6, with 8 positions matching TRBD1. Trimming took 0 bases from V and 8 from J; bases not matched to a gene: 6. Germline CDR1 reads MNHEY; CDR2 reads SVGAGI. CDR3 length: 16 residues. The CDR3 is CASSYSAGTGYSPLHF. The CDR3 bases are TGTGCCAGCAGTTACTCGGCCGGGACAGGCTATTCACCCCTCCACTTT.

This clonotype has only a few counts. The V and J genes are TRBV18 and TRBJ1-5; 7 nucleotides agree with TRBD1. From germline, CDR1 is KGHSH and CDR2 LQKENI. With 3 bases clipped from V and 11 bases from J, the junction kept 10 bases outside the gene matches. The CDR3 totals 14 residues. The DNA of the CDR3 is TGTGCCAGCTCACCCCGGGACAGTCGCACGGCCCAGCATTTT. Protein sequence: CASSPRDSRTAQHF.

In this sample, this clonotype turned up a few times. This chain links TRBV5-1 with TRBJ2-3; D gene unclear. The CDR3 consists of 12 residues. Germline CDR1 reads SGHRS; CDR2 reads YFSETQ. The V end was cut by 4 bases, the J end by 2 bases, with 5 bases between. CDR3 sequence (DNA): TGCGCCAGCAGCCTTCCCACAGATACGCAGTATTTT. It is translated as CASSLPTDTQYF.

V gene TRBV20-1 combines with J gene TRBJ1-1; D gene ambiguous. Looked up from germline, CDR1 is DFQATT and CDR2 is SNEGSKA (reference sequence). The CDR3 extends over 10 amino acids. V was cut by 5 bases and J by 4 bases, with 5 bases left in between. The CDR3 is CSAWTTEAFF. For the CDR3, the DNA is TGCAGTGCTTGGACCACTGAAGCTTTCTTT.

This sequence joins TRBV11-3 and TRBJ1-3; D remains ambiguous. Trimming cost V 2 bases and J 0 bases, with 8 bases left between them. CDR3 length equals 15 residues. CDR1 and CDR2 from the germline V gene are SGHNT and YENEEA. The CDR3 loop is CASSLYSNSGNTIYF. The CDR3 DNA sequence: TGTGCCAGCAGCTTATATTCTAACTCTGGAAACACCATATATTTT. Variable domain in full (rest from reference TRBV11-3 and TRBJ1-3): EAGVVQSPRYKIIEKKQPVAFWCNPISGHNTLYWYLQNLGQGPELLIRYENEEAVDDSQLPKDRFSAERLKGVDSTLKIQPAELGDSAVYLCASSLYSNSGNTIYFGEGSWLTVV.

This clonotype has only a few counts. CDR3 in amino acids: CASSLQGMGGYTF. The CDR3 coding sequence is TGTGCCAGCAGTTTACAGGGAATGGGTGGCTACACCTTC. The rearrangement links TRBV28 to TRBJ1-2; perhaps TRBD1 as D (5 bases). The V end lost 2 bases, the J end lost 7 bases, and 11 bases lay between the germline ends. The CDR3 spans 13 residues. Per germline, CDR1 MDHEN and CDR2 SYDVKM.

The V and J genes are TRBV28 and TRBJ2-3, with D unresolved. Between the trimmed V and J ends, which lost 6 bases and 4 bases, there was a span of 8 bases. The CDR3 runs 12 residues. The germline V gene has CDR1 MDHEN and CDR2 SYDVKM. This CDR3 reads CASSRSSDTQYF. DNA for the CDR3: TGTGCCAGCAGCCGTTCATCAGATACGCAGTATTTT.

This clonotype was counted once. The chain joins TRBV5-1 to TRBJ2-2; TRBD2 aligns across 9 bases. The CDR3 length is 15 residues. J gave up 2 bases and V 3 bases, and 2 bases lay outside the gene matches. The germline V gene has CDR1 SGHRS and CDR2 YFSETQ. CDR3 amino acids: CASSSLAGNTGELFF. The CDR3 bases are TGCGCCAGCAGCTCCCTAGCGGGAAACACCGGGGAGCTGTTTTTT.

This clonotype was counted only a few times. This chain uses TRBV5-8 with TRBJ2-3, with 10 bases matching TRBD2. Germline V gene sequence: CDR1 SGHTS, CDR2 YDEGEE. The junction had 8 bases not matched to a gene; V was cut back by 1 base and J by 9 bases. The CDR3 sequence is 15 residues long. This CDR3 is CASSLTSGNVKTQYF. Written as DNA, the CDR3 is TGTGCCAGCAGCTTGACTAGCGGGAACGTCAAGACGCAGTATTTT. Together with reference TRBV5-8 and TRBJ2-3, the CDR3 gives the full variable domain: EAGVTQSPTHLIKTRGQQATLRCSPISGHTSVYWYQQALGLGLQFLLWYDEGEERNRGNFPPRFSGRQFPNYSSELNVNALELEDSALYLCASSLTSGNVKTQYFGPGTRLTVL.

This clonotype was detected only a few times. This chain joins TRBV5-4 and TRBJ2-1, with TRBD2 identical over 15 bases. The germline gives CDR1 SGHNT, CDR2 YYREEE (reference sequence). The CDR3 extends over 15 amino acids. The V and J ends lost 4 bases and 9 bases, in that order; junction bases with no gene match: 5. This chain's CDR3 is CASSREGLAGGEQFF. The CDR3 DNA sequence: TGTGCCAGCAGCCGCGAGGGACTAGCGGGGGGTGAGCAGTTCTTC. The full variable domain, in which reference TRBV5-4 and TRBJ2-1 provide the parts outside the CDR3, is ETGVTQSPTHLIKTRGQQVTLRCSSQSGHNTVSWYQQALGQGPQFIFQYYREEENGRGNFPPRFSGLQFPNYSSELNVNALELDDSALYLCASSREGLAGGEQFFGPGTRLTVL.

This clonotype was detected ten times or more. CDR3: CASRRGTSGRSYEQYF. CDR3 sequence (DNA): TGTGCCAGCAGACGCGGGACTAGCGGGAGGAGCTACGAGCAGTACTTC. This chain joins TRBV6-5 and TRBJ2-7, with 15 bases fitting TRBD2. The CDR3 loop spans 16 amino acids. The V gene end was trimmed by 6 bases and the J gene end by 3 bases; junction bases not matched to a gene: 6. Germline values: CDR1 MNHEY, CDR2 SVGAGI.

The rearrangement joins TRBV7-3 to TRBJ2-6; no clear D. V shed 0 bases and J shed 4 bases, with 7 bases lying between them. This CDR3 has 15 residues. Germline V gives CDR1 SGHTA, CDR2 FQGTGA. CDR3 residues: CASSLTSTGANVLTF. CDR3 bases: TGTGCCAGCAGCTTAACTTCAACCGGGGCCAACGTCCTGACTTTC.

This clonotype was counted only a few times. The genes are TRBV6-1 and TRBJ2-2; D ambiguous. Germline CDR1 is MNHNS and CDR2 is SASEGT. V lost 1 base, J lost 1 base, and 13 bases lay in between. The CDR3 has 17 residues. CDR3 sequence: CASSEVGRRLNTGELFF. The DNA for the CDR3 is TGTGCCAGCAGTGAAGTGGGCCGCAGACTGAACACCGGGGAGCTGTTTTTT.

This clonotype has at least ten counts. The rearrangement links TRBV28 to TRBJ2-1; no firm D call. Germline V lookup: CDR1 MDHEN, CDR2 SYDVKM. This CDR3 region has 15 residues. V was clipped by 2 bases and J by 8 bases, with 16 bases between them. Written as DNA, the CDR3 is TGTGCCAGCAGTTTAAGATCGCTACTACACTATGAGCAGTTCTTC. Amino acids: CASSLRSLLHYEQFF. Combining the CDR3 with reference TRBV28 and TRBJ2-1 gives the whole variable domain DVKVTQSSRYLVKRTGEKVFLECVQDMDHENMFWYRQDPGLGLRLIYFSYDVKMKEKGDIPEGYSVSREKKERFSLILESASTNQTSMYLCASSLRSLLHYEQFFGPGTRLTVL.

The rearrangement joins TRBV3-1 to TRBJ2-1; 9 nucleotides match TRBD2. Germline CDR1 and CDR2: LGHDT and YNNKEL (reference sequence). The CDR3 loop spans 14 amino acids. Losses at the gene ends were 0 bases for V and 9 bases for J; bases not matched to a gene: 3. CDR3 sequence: CASSQDTTSGEQFF. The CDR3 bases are TGTGCCAGCAGCCAAGATACGACTAGCGGTGAGCAGTTCTTC.

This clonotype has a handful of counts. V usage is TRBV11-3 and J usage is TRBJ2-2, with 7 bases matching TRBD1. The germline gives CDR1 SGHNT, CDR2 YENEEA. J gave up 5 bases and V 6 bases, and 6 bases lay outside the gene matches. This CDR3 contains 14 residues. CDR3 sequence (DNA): TGTGCCAGCAGTTTCCGACAGGGAACCGGGGAGCTGTTTTTT. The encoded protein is CASSFRQGTGELFF.

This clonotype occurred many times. DNA for the CDR3: TGTGCCAGCAGCTTAGCTGGGGGGGCAGCTAATGAAAAACTGTTTTTT. Its translation: CASSLAGGAANEKLFF. The rearrangement links TRBV7-2 to TRBJ1-4, with a tentative D call TRBD1 (6 bases). Germline CDR1 is SGHTA and CDR2 is FQGNSA. The CDR3 length is 16 residues. The V gene lost 0 bases and the J gene lost 3 bases, with 11 bases spanning the gap.